The 32 T cell receptor beta chains below all came from one sample that was sequenced in a study of T cells in women clearing cervical HPV infection. Clones were sequenced by immunoSEQ multiplex PCR, and TCRdb holds only the in-frame ones, with some missing. Found here are about 40,000 clones; the top ten clones hold about 5.8%. Material for sequencing was blood buffy coat. These receptors came from a woman aged 18 to 75 with a cervical HPV16 infection that either progressed to CIN3+ or cleared (not recorded which).

Notes on this clone: The DNA ends 3 residues before the CDR3 does, and the rest of the CDR3 is filled in from the germline J gene. V gene TRBV7-2 combines with J gene TRBJ1-2; 11 positions agree with TRBD1. CDR1 and CDR2 (germline): SGHTA, FQGNSA. This CDR3 contains 16 residues. J gave up 7 bases and V 0 bases, and 7 bases lay outside the gene matches. CDR3 sequence: CASSLAGQGVLGGYTF. The sequenced CDR3 bases are TGTGCCAGCAGCTTAGCGGGACAGGGGGTTTTGGGTGGC. Full variable domain (outside the CDR3, taken from reference TRBV7-2 and TRBJ1-2): GAGVSQSPSNKVTEKGKDVELRCDPISGHTALYWYRQSLGQGLEFLIYFQGNSAPDKSGLPSDRFSAERTGGSVSTLTIQRTQQEDSAVYLCASSLAGQGVLGGYTFGSGTRLTVV.

Note on this clone: Coverage ceases 3 residues before the CDR3 finishes, and the germline J gene fills in the end. The chain carries TRBV19 and TRBJ1-1, with TRBD1 matching 7 bases. The V and J ends lost 4 bases and 4 bases, in that order; junction bases with no gene match: 6. CDR1 LNHDA and CDR2 SQIVND come from the germline V gene (reference sequence). The CDR3 runs 14 residues. CDR3 bases read: TGTGCCAGTAGTACAAGACAGGGTCGCACTGAA. Translation: CASSTRQGRTE. The full CDR3 is CASSTRQGRTEAFF. Full variable domain (remainder filled in from reference TRBV19 and TRBJ1-1): DGGITQSPKYLFRKEGQNVTLSCEQNLNHDAMYWYRQDPGQGLRLIYYSQIVNDFQKGDIAEGYSVSREKKESFPLTVTSAQKNPTAFYLCASSTRQGRTEAFFGQGTRLTVV.

On this clone itself: With the read ending 3 residues before the CDR3 end, the germline J gene is used to fill in that end. The V call is TRBV7-8, the J call TRBJ1-6; 7 bases fit TRBD1. The CDR3 runs to 17 residues. Looked up from germline, CDR1 is SGHVS and CDR2 is FQNEAQ. V was clipped by 0 bases and J by 7 bases; unmatched bases: 9. CDR3 region: CASSLAVSGTANSPLHF. The sequenced CDR3 bases are TGTGCCAGCAGCTTAGCCGTTTCCGGGACAGCGAATTCACCC.

Turning to this clone: The read ends 3 residues before the CDR3 terminus; that terminus is restored from the germline J gene. The chain has TRBV18 and TRBJ2-1; maybe TRBD1 (6 bases). Germline V gene data show CDR1 as KGHSH and CDR2 as LQKENI. V lost 2 bases to trimming and J lost 8 bases, with 19 bases between them. The CDR3 contains 16 residues. The sequenced part of the CDR3 DNA is TGTGCCAGCTCACCATCCGGGACAATCTCGGTGGATGAG. Its protein product is CASSPSGTISVDE. The whole CDR3 sequence reads CASSPSGTISVDEQFF.

For this clone: The read halts 3 residues ahead of the CDR3 end, with the missing end drawn from the germline J gene. The chain is built from TRBV28 and TRBJ1-5; a weak D match, TRBD1 (6 bases). Per germline, CDR1 MDHEN and CDR2 SYDVKM. The V end was cut by 3 bases, the J end by 5 bases, with 11 bases between. CDR3 size: 14 residues. CDR3: CASSFPQGYQPQHF. The part of the CDR3 DNA that was read is TGTGCCAGCAGTTTCCCGCAGGGGTATCAGCCC.

Turning to this clone: The read terminates 3 residues before the CDR3 end, so the remaining end is supplied by the germline J gene. The J gene is TRBJ2-7, the V gene TRBV4-1; TRBD2 is a possible D gene (5 bases). CDR3 length equals 13 residues. Germline V lookup: CDR1 MGHRA, CDR2 YSYEKL. The V end lost 5 bases, the J end lost 2 bases, and 10 bases lay between the germline ends. The DNA read from the CDR3 is TGCGCCAGCAGCGCCGGACTCGCCTACGAG. Translation: CASSAGLAYE. In full, the CDR3 is CASSAGLAYEQYF.

A word on this clone: The CDR3 end lies 3 residues beyond the end of the read and is filled in from the germline J gene. V gene TRBV7-6 combines with J gene TRBJ1-2, with 7 nucleotides matching TRBD1. This CDR3 contains 16 residues. From germline, CDR1 is SGHVS and CDR2 FNYEAQ. The part of the CDR3 DNA that was read is TGTGCCAGCAGCTGGACTAGCGGGAGGGGGACAGATACC. Translation gives CASSWTSGRGTDT. The CDR3, in full, reads CASSWTSGRGTDTYTF.

In the case of this clone: The read halts 3 residues ahead of the CDR3 end, with the missing end drawn from the germline J gene. This chain links TRBV5-1 with TRBJ2-2, with 9 bases matching TRBD2. The CDR3 length is 16 residues. V gave up 4 bases and J gave up 0 bases; unmatched junction bases: 4. In germline, CDR1 is SGHRS, CDR2 YFSETQ. The part of the CDR3 DNA that was read is TGCGCCAGCAGCAGACTAGCGGACTCGAACACCGGGGAG. Translated: CASSRLADSNTGE. The entire CDR3 is CASSRLADSNTGELFF.

Comments on this clone: The read halts 3 residues ahead of the CDR3 end, with the missing end drawn from the germline J gene. V is TRBV30 and J is TRBJ1-2; 10 bases align to TRBD1. V gave up 1 base and J gave up 0 bases; unmatched junction bases: 2. This CDR3 contains 15 residues. Germline V lookup: CDR1 GTSNPN, CDR2 SVGIG (reference sequence). The CDR3 bases that were read are TGTGCCTGGAGTGGACAGGGGGCGGCTAACTATGGC. This codes for CAWSGQGAANYG. The full CDR3 sequence reads CAWSGQGAANYGYTF.

Concerning this clone: From the germline J gene comes the end of the CDR3, since the read stops 3 residues before it. The genes are TRBV11-3 and TRBJ2-1, with 7 nucleotides matching TRBD2. Germline-derived CDR1 and CDR2 are SGHNT and YENEEA. J was trimmed by 8 bases and V by 4 bases; bases with no gene match: 5. The CDR3 covers 13 residues. The CDR3 protein is CASSSGLADEQFF. The covered CDR3 bases are TGTGCCAGCAGCTCGGGTCTAGCGGATGAG.

Regarding this clone: The read terminates 3 residues before the CDR3 end, so the remaining end is supplied by the germline J gene. V gene TRBV4-1 combines with J gene TRBJ2-7; 11 bases are shared with TRBD2. The V gene's germline CDR1 is MGHRA and CDR2 YSYEKL. Trimming cost V 1 base and J 1 base; bases outside gene matches: 3. The CDR3 consists of 16 residues. CDR3 bases read: TGCGCCAGCAGCCAAGGACTAGCGGGAATTTCCTACGAG. It is translated as CASSQGLAGISYE. The CDR3 in full is CASSQGLAGISYEQYF.

Note on this clone: Coverage ceases 3 residues before the CDR3 finishes, and the germline J gene fills in the end. This chain connects TRBV5-1 to TRBJ2-1; D is unresolved. Germline CDR1 and CDR2: SGHRS and YFSETQ. This CDR3 comprises 11 residues. V gave up 3 bases and J gave up 7 bases, with 5 bases separating them. The sequenced CDR3 bases are TGCGCCAGCAGCTCTTCTAATGAG. The encoded protein is CASSSSNE. The full CDR3 sequence reads CASSSSNEQFF.

Concerning this clone itself: The read terminates 3 residues ahead of where the CDR3 ends, so the germline J gene completes it. This rearrangement joins TRBV19 to TRBJ1-1; D might be TRBD1 (6 bases). The germline V and J ends were trimmed by 5 bases and 5 bases, with 9 bases remaining between them. The germline CDR1 and CDR2 sequences are LNHDA and SQIVND (reference sequence). CDR3 length: 12 residues. The DNA read from the CDR3 is TGTGCCAGTAGTCCAGGGGTTACTGAA. This gives the protein CASSPGVTE. The whole CDR3 sequence is CASSPGVTEAFF.

Notes on this clone: Sequencing ends 3 residues short of the CDR3 end; the germline J gene provides the rest. The chain joins TRBV24-1 to TRBJ2-3; perhaps TRBD1 as D (5 bases). Deletions cut 3 bases from V and 3 bases from J, with 15 bases between. Germline assignment: CDR1 KGHDR and CDR2 SFDVKD. The CDR3 is made up of 16 amino acids. CDR3 DNA (partial): TGTGCCACCAGTGATCGTTCTACCCAGGGAACAGATACG. This codes for CATSDRSTQGTDT. The entire CDR3 protein is CATSDRSTQGTDTQYF.

In the case of this clone: The CDR3 goes on 3 residues after the read ends, and that part is filled in from the germline J gene. The chain has TRBV28 and TRBJ1-5; D is possibly TRBD1 (5 bases). This CDR3 is 18 amino acids long. Germline V gene sequence: CDR1 MDHEN, CDR2 SYDVKM. With 1 base removed from V and 4 bases from J, the gap between germline ends came to 20 bases. The CDR3: CASSLFRADFKLNQPQHF. CDR3 bases read: TGTGCCAGCAGTTTATTCAGGGCTGATTTTAAACTGAATCAGCCC.

As regards this clone: The read finishes 3 residues shy of the CDR3 end, and the germline J gene is used to complete it. The V and J genes are TRBV2 and TRBJ1-1, with D maybe TRBD1 (6 bases). The V gene's germline CDR1 is SNHLY and CDR2 FYNNEI. Trimming cost V 8 bases and J 1 base, with 11 bases left between them. CDR3 length equals 13 residues. The chain's CDR3 is CASAQGENTEAFF. The covered CDR3 bases are TGTGCCAGCGCACAGGGCGAGAACACTGAA.

In regard to this clone: The DNA ends 3 residues before the CDR3 does, and the rest of the CDR3 is filled in from the germline J gene. The rearrangement links TRBV6-2 or TRBV6-3 to TRBJ1-2, with D perhaps TRBD1 (5 bases). The germline V gene has CDR1 MNHEY and CDR2 SVGEGT. This CDR3 has 13 residues. CDR3 residues: CASSLGLSYDYTF. CDR3 DNA, as far as it was read: TGTGCCAGCAGTTTGGGACTATCCTACGAC.

Worth noting for this clone: The read ends 3 residues before the CDR3 terminus; that terminus is restored from the germline J gene. The chain uses TRBV7-9 and TRBJ2-1, with D possibly being TRBD2 (5 bases). The germline V and J ends were trimmed by 3 bases and 4 bases, with 13 bases remaining between them. CDR1 and CDR2 (germline): SEHNR, FQNEAQ (reference sequence). CDR3 length: 15 amino acids. Incomplete CDR3 DNA: TGTGCCAGCAGCTTCGGGCTAGCATTTTACAATGAG. Protein product: CASSFGLAFYNE. The whole CDR3 region reads CASSFGLAFYNEQFF.

Of note for this clone: The CDR3 is cut off 3 residues early in the read; its end comes from the germline J gene. This chain links TRBV19 with TRBJ1-5; unclear D gene. The V end lost 4 bases, the J end lost 3 bases, and 7 bases lay between the germline ends. The CDR3 totals 13 residues. Germline values: CDR1 LNHDA, CDR2 SQIVND (reference sequence). The CDR3 spells CASSRGFNQPQHF. Partial CDR3 DNA: TGTGCCAGTAGTAGAGGGTTCAATCAGCCC.

The CDR3 reads CSVPGQGNNEQFF. CDR3 DNA (partial): TGCAGCGTTCCGGGACAGGGGAACAATGAG. The chain uses TRBV29-1 and TRBJ2-1; TRBD1 aligns across 10 bases. The CDR3 is cut off 3 residues early in the read; its end comes from the germline J gene. J lost 5 bases, V lost 5 bases, and 3 bases had no gene match. CDR1 SQVTM and CDR2 ANQGSEA come from the germline V gene. This CDR3 is built from 13 residues.

About this clone itself: The read ends 3 residues before the CDR3 terminus; that terminus is restored from the germline J gene. This rearrangement joins TRBV5-1 to TRBJ2-5; 10 positions agree with TRBD1. Germline loops: CDR1 SGHRS, CDR2 YFSETQ. V gave up 3 bases and J gave up 2 bases; unmatched junction bases: 25. This CDR3 comprises 22 residues. The DNA read from the CDR3 is TGCGCCAGCAGCTGGGGGGACAGGGGCCTACCGAGGGGGCCGACCCTTCAAGAGACC. It translates to CASSWGDRGLPRGPTLQET. The whole CDR3 protein reads CASSWGDRGLPRGPTLQETQYF.

Comments on this clone: The read halts 3 residues ahead of the CDR3 end, with the missing end drawn from the germline J gene. This rearrangement joins TRBV2 to TRBJ1-2; TRBD1 might be the D (5 bases). The CDR3 is 14 residues long. Germline values: CDR1 SNHLY, CDR2 FYNNEI. V was pared by 8 bases and J by 2 bases, with 15 bases between. The sequenced CDR3 bases are TGTGCCAGCCTCATCGGGGGAGTCAACTATGGC. Its protein product is CASLIGGVNYG. The CDR3 reads in full as CASLIGGVNYGYTF.

CDR3 in amino acids: CASSLGLQETQYF. Partial CDR3 DNA: TGTGCCAGCTCCCTGGGGCTGCAAGAGACC. The genes are TRBV18 and TRBJ2-5; D perhaps matches TRBD1 (5 bases). The sequenced fragment ends 3 residues before the CDR3 boundary, so the rest is inferred from the germline J gene. V lost 6 bases to trimming and J lost 2 bases, with 10 bases between them. This CDR3 comprises 13 residues. CDR1 is KGHSH, CDR2 LQKENI, per germline.

In regard to this clone: The read halts 3 residues ahead of the CDR3 end, with the missing end drawn from the germline J gene. The chain employs TRBV30 and TRBJ1-2, with D possibly TRBD1 on 5 matching bases. CDR3 length equals 17 residues. From germline, CDR1 is GTSNPN and CDR2 SVGIG (reference sequence). V was clipped by 5 bases and J by 6 bases, with 28 bases between them. CDR3 sequence: CAWHRTPYLRQTDGYTF. The part of the CDR3 DNA that was read is TGTGCCTGGCACCGGACCCCCTACCTTCGACAGACAGATGGC.

Concerning this clone itself: The sequenced fragment ends 3 residues before the CDR3 boundary, so the rest is inferred from the germline J gene. The chain carries TRBV28 and TRBJ2-7, with 8 bases that match TRBD2. Germline CDR1 MDHEN, CDR2 SYDVKM. CDR3 length: 16 residues. Trimming cost V 4 bases and J 2 bases; bases outside gene matches: 10. The CDR3 spells CASSSSSSGFTYEQYF. CDR3 DNA (partial): TGTGCCAGCAGTTCATCTTCTAGCGGGTTCACCTACGAG. Supplemented by reference TRBV28 and TRBJ2-7, the full variable domain reads DVKVTQSSRYLVKRTGEKVFLECVQDMDHENMFWYRQDPGLGLRLIYFSYDVKMKEKGDIPEGYSVSREKKERFSLILESASTNQTSMYLCASSSSSSGFTYEQYFGPGTRLTVT.

Concerning this clone itself: The read gets to within 3 residues of the CDR3 end, and the germline J gene fills in the rest. The V call is TRBV15, the J call TRBJ1-6; perhaps TRBD1 as D (5 bases). Germline assignment: CDR1 LNHNV and CDR2 YYDKDF (reference sequence). The CDR3 is 13 amino acids. The covered CDR3 bases are TGTGCCACCAGCACTTCCGGCAGGGAGCCC. It translates to CATSTSGREP. From start to end, the CDR3 is CATSTSGREPLHF.

About this clone: The read ends 3 residues early relative to the CDR3; the germline J gene fills the gap. V gene TRBV19 combines with J gene TRBJ2-7, with a weak D call TRBD1 (5 bases). Trimming cost V 3 bases and J 3 bases, with 15 bases left between them. This CDR3 contains 15 residues. Germline CDR1 and CDR2: LNHDA and SQIVND (reference sequence). The CDR3 sequence is CASSMGPGKDYEQYF. The covered CDR3 bases are TGTGCCAGTAGTATGGGGCCAGGGAAGGACTACGAG. The full variable domain, in which reference TRBV19 and TRBJ2-7 provide the parts outside the CDR3, is DGGITQSPKYLFRKEGQNVTLSCEQNLNHDAMYWYRQDPGQGLRLIYYSQIVNDFQKGDIAEGYSVSREKKESFPLTVTSAQKNPTAFYLCASSMGPGKDYEQYFGPGTRLTVT.

A remark on this clone: Sequencing ends 3 residues short of the CDR3 end; the germline J gene provides the rest. The chain combines TRBV15 with TRBJ2-3, with 7 bases aligning to TRBD1. V shed 8 bases, J shed 0 bases, and the junction held 5 bases outside the gene matches. The length of the CDR3 is 14 residues. CDR1 and CDR2 (germline): LNHNV, YYDKDF (reference sequence). The CDR3 bases that were read are TGTGCCACCGGACAGGCAACTAGCACAGATACG. This sequence encodes CATGQATSTDT. The whole CDR3 sequence reads CATGQATSTDTQYF.

Remarks on this clone: Sequence at one end of the junction differs from germline and may be a read error. With the read ending 3 residues before the CDR3 end, the germline J gene is used to fill in that end. The same CDR3 arises from other DNA sequences in this sample as well. The V gene is TRBV30, the J gene TRBJ1-3, with TRBD1 as a possible D gene (6 bases). CDR1 is GTSNPN and CDR2 is SVGIG in the germline V gene (reference sequence). The CDR3 spans 15 residues. This CDR3 reads CAWRNGGAEGNTIYF. CDR3 bases read: TGTGCCTGGAGAAATGGGGGCGCGGAAGGAAACACG.

Notes on this clone: The CDR3 end falls 3 residues outside the read, so it is completed with the germline J gene. This chain joins TRBV18 and TRBJ1-1; D is possibly TRBD1 (6 bases). This CDR3 spans 15 amino acids. Germline values: CDR1 KGHSH, CDR2 LQKENI. The germline V and J ends were trimmed by 2 bases and 4 bases, with 14 bases remaining between them. CDR3 loop: CASSPSAGAPTEAFF. CDR3 DNA (partial): TGTGCCAGCTCACCATCGGCAGGGGCACCCACTGAA.

As regards this clone: The read ends 3 residues early relative to the CDR3; the germline J gene fills the gap. The chain recombines TRBV19 with TRBJ1-2, with D perhaps matching TRBD1 (6 bases). The CDR3 contains 17 residues. Germline CDR1 reads LNHDA; CDR2 reads SQIVND (reference sequence). CDR3 sequence reads: CASNGGDTSTERRGYTF. Partial CDR3 DNA: TGTGCCAGTAATGGGGGGGACACCTCCACCGAGCGTCGAGGC.

On this clone itself: The read ends 3 residues early relative to the CDR3; the germline J gene fills the gap. The chain employs TRBV7-8 and TRBJ1-2; D unclear. CDR1 SGHVS and CDR2 FQNEAQ come from the germline V gene. The CDR3 length is 12 residues. The CDR3 loop is CASSRHLGDYTF. The sequenced part of the CDR3 DNA is TGTGCCAGCAGCCGACATCTCGGCGAC.